The 2 T cell receptor beta chains given below trace back to one sample, sequenced in a study of cytomegalovirus exposure and HLA in healthy donors. PCR amplification relied on 60 Vbeta primers (plus 13 Jbeta primers). Sequencing was performed with immunoSEQ multiplex PCR; in TCRdb, only in-frame clones are kept and a portion is missing. The sample holds tens of thousands of clones; around 75% are singletons and the top ten take 45% to 60%. The sample consisted of PBMCs. Receptors originate from a man aged 45 to 65 in good health and CMV-seropositive.

The V call is TRBV6-5, the J call TRBJ1-1; D remains unclear. The germline V gene has CDR1 MNHEY and CDR2 SVGAGI. The V end was cut by 2 bases, the J end by 1 base, with 11 bases between. This CDR3 has 15 amino acids. This chain's CDR3 is CASSYRNTANTEAFF. CDR3 DNA sequence: TGTGCCAGCAGTTACCGAAACACAGCGAACACTGAAGCTTTCTTT.

The rearrangement uses TRBV28 and TRBJ2-1, with D maybe TRBD1 (6 bases). V lost 3 bases to trimming and J lost 8 bases, with 11 bases between them. Per the germline V gene, CDR1 is MDHEN and CDR2 is SYDVKM. The CDR3 loop spans 13 amino acids. The CDR3 nucleotides are TGTGCCAGCAGTTTGCCCGGACAGTATGAGCAGTTCTTC. It encodes CASSLPGQYEQFF.